This TCR beta chain was captured in a study of blood T cell repertoires in COVID-19. The table came from immunoSEQ multiplex PCR; TCRdb's copy has only in-frame clones and leaves some out. Of 350,000 to 450,000 clones in the sample, about four fifths were seen once. The J segment lost 7 bases and the V segment lost 2 bases, leaving 11 bases of the junction unmatched. CDR1 is MNHEY and CDR2 is SVGEGT in the germline V gene. The CDR3 runs to 17 residues. The TCR comes from a woman in her forties or fifties who had recovered from COVID-19. The gene calls are TRBV6-2 or TRBV6-3 and TRBJ2-2; 9 bases fit TRBD2. Sequenced material: PBMCs or T cells enriched from blood (not recorded which). The CDR3 region has the DNA TGTGCCAGCAGTTACCCCCTTGCGGGGGGGCGGCGCGGGGAGCTGTTTTTT. Protein: CASSYPLAGGRRGELFF.